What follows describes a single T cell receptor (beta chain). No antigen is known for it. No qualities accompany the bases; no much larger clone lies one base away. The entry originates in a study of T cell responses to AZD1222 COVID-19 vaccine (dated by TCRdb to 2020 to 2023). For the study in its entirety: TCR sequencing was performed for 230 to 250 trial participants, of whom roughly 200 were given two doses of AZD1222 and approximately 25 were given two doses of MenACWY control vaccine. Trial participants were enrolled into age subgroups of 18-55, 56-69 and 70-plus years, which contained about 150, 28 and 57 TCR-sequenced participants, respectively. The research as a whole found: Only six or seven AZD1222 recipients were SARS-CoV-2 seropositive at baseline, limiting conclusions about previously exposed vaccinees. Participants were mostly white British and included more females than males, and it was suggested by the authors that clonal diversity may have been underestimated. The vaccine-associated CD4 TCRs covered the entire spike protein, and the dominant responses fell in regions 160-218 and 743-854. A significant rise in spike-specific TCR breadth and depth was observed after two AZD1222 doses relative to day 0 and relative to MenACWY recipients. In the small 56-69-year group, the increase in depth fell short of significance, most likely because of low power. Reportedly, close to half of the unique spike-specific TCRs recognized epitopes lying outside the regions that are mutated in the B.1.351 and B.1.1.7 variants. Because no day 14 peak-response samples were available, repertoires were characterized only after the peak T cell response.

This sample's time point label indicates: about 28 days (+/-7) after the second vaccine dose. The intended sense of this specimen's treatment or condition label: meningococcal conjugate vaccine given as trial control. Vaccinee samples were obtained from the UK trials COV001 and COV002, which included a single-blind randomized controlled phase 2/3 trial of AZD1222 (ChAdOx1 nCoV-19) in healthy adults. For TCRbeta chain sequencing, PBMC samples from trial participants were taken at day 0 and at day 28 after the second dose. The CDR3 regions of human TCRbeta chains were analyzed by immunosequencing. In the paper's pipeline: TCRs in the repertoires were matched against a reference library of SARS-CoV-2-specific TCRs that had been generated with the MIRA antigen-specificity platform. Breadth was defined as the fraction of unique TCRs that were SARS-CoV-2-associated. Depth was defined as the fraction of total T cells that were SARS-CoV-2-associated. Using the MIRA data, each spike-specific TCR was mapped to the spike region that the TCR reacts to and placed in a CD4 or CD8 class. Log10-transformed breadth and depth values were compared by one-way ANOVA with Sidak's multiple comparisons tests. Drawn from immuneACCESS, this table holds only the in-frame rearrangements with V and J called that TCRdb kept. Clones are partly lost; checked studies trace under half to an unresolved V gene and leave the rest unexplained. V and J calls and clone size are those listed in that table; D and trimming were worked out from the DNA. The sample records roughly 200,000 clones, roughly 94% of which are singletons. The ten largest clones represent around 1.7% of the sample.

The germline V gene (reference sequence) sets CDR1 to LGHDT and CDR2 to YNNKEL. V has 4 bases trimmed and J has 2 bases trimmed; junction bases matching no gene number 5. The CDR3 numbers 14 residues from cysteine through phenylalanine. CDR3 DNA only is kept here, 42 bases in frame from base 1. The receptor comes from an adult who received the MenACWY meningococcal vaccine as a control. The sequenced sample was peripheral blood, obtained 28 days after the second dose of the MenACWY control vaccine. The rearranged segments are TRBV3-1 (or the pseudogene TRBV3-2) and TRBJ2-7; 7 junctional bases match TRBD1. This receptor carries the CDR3 CASSLGTEPYEQYF. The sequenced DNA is TGTGCCAGCAGCCTCGGGACAGAGCCCTACGAGCAGTACTTC.